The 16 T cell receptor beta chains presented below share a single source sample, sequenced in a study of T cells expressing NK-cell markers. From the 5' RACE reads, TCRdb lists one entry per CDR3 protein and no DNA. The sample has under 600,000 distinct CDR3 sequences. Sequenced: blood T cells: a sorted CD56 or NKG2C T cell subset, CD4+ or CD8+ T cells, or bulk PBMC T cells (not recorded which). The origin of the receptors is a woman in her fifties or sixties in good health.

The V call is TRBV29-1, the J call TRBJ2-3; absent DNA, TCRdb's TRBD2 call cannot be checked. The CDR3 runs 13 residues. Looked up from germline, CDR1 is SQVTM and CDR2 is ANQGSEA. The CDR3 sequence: CSPRLTSGSTQYF.

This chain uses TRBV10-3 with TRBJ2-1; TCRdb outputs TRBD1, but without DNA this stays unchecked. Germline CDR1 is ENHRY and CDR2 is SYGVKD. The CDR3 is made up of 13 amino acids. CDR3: CAIRRGLANEQFF.

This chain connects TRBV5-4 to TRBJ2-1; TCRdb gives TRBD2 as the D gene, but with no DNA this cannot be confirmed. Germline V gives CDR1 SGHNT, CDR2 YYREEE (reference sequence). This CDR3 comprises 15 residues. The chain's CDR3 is CASSLSGRERGKQFF.

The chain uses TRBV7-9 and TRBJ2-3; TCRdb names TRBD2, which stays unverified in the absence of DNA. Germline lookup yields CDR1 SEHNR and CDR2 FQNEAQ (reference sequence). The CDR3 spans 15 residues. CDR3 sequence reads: CASSFSTSGTDTQYF.

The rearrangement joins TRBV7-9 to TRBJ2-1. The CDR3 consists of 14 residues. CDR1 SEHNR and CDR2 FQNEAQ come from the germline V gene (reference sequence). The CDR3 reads CASSPSGGYNEQFF.

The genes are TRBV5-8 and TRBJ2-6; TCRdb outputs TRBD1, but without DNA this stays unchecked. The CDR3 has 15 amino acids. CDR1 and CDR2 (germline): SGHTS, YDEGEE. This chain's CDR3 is CASIPRTTGANVLTF. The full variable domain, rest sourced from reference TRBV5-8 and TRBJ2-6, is EAGVTQSPTHLIKTRGQQATLRCSPISGHTSVYWYQQALGLGLQFLLWYDEGEERNRGNFPPRFSGRQFPNYSSELNVNALELEDSALYLCASIPRTTGANVLTFGAGSRLTVL.

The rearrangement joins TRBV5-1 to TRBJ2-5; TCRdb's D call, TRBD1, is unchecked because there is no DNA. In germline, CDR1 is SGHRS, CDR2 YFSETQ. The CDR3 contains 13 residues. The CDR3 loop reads CASSFRGGETQYF. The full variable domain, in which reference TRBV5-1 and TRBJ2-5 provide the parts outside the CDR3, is KAGVTQTPRYLIKTRGQQVTLSCSPISGHRSVSWYQQTPGQGLQFLFEYFSETQRNKGNFPGRFSGRQFSNSRSEMNVSTLELGDSALYLCASSFRGGETQYFGPGTRLLVL.

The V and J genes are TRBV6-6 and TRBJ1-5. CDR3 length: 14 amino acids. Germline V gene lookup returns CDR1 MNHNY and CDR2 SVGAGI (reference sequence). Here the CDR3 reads CASSYGRGAQPQHF.

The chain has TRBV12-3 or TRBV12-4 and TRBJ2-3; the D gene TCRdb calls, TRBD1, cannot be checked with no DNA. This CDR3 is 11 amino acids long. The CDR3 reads CASSPGVTQYF.

CDR3 amino acids: CASSSRWSSNEQFF. This chain uses TRBV9 with TRBJ2-1; TCRdb returns TRBD2, unconfirmable since there is no DNA. Germline V gene lookup returns CDR1 SGDLS and CDR2 YYNGEE. The CDR3 is 14 residues long.

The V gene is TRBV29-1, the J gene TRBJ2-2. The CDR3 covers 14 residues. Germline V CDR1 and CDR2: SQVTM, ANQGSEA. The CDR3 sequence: CSVPRSTNTGELFF.

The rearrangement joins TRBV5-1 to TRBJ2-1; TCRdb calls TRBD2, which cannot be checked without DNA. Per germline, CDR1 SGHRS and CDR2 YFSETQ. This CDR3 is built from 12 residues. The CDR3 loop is CASSPSGRRQFF.

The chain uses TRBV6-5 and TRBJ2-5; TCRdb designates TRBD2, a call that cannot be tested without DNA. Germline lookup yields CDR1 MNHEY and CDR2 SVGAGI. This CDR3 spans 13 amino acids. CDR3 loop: CASSWDSTETQYF.

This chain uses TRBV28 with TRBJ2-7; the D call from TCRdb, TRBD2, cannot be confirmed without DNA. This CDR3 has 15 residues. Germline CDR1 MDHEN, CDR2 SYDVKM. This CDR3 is CASSSSALSSYEQYF.

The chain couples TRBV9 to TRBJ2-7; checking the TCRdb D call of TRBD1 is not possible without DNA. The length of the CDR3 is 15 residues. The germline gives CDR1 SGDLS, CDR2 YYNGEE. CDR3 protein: CASSVEQGGAYEQYF.

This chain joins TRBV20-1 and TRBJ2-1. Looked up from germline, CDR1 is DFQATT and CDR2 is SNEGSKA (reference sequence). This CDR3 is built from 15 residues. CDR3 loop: CSARSEVIWDNEQFF.